This T cell receptor (beta chain) was found in a study of T cells after yellow fever vaccination. Study-level points and caveats: Weaker overall was a secondary response that nonetheless peaked faster, on day 5 versus 15. High-abundance clonotypes from the bulk population could contaminate FACS-sorted repertoires.

A few counts support this clonotype. The target antigen is unknown. At one boundary the junction diverges from the germline segment, which might be a read error. This CDR3 is 15 amino acids long. Germline CDR1 is SGHTA and CDR2 is FQGNSA. TCR cDNA was made by 5'RACE template switching, adding a universal primer site and UMIs. TCRdb ran MiXCR on the 5' RACE reads and lists one entry per CDR3 protein. Altogether hundreds of thousands of distinct CDR3 sequences are present, roughly an eighth being singletons, with the ten largest covering just under 15%. The J gene is TRBJ2-1, the V gene TRBV7-2; D may be TRBD1 or TRBD2 (6 bases each). The origin of this receptor is a man aged 30 to 45 who received the YFV17D yellow fever vaccine. Sequencing was performed on PBMCs, taken on the day of the yellow fever booster vaccination. The CDR3 here is CASRQAGHSSNEQFF. CDR3 nucleotides: TGTGCCAGCAGACAGGCGGGACATTCCTCCAATGAGCAGTTCTTC.